A selection of T cell receptor beta chains follows, all from one sample in a study of T cells after yellow fever vaccination. Via MiXCR, TCRdb re-called the 5' RACE reads, giving one row per CDR3 protein. Here the sample spans some 500,000 distinct CDR3 sequences, about 14% being singletons. The sample consisted of PBMCs, taken on the day of the yellow fever booster vaccination. These receptors all stem from a young man who received the YFV17D yellow fever vaccine. The CDR3 runs from the conserved cysteine through the conserved F or W. The order of the fields is J gene, V gene, clone size, D gene, CDR3 protein, CDR3 DNA. The D gene is left open where the match is weak. Rows may omit the clone size; those that give it use once, few, many or a size class.

j_gene: TRBJ2-7
v_gene: TRBV14
abundance: few
d_gene: TRBD1
CDR3aa: CATSGQGAGEQYF
CDR3nt: TGTGCCACCTCGGGACAGGGGGCGGGCGAGCAGTACTTC

j_gene: TRBJ2-5
v_gene: TRBV5-4
abundance: many
d_gene: -
CDR3aa: CASSLIQETQYF
CDR3nt: TGTGCCAGCAGCTTGATCCAAGAGACCCAGTACTTC

j_gene: TRBJ2-5
v_gene: TRBV6-1
abundance: -
d_gene: -
CDR3aa: CASRTQGARLETQYF
CDR3nt: TGTGCCAGCAGGACACAGGGTGCTAGGTTGGAGACCCAGTACTTC

j_gene: TRBJ2-7
v_gene: TRBV29-1
abundance: few
d_gene: TRBD1
CDR3aa: CSVSEGATYEQYF
CDR3nt: TGCAGCGTTTCTGAGGGGGCGACCTACGAGCAGTACTTC

j_gene: TRBJ2-3
v_gene: TRBV13
abundance: -
d_gene: -
CDR3aa: CASRLGTPLDTQYF
CDR3nt: TGTGCCAGCAGGCTAGGGACCCCGCTGGATACGCAGTATTTT

j_gene: TRBJ1-5
v_gene: TRBV7-8
abundance: -
d_gene: TRBD1
CDR3aa: CASSWDRGPSQPQHF
CDR3nt: TGTGCCAGCAGCTGGGACAGGGGGCCTAGTCAGCCCCAGCATTTT

j_gene: TRBJ2-3
v_gene: TRBV5-1
abundance: -
d_gene: TRBD2
CDR3aa: CASSLGLREESDTQYF
CDR3nt: TGCGCCAGCAGCTTGGGTCTGCGGGAGGAATCAGATACGCAGTATTTT

j_gene: TRBJ2-1
v_gene: TRBV29-1
abundance: few
d_gene: -
CDR3aa: CSVEGRLGMGEQFF
CDR3nt: TGCAGCGTCGAGGGGCGCCTGGGGATGGGTGAGCAGTTCTTC

j_gene: TRBJ2-1
v_gene: TRBV5-1
abundance: few
d_gene: -
CDR3aa: CASSFGVYNEQFF
CDR3nt: TGCGCCAGCAGCTTTGGTGTATACAATGAGCAGTTCTTC

j_gene: TRBJ2-1
v_gene: TRBV10-3
abundance: few
d_gene: -
CDR3aa: CAATDREGPTDEQFF
CDR3nt: TGTGCCGCCACGGACAGGGAGGGCCCTACTGATGAGCAGTTCTTC

j_gene: TRBJ2-1
v_gene: TRBV5-6
abundance: -
d_gene: -
CDR3aa: CASSPGTFSYNEQFF
CDR3nt: TGTGCCAGCAGCCCCGGGACGTTCTCCTACAATGAGCAGTTCTTC

j_gene: TRBJ2-3
v_gene: TRBV10-3
abundance: -
d_gene: TRBD2
CDR3aa: CAIRPALAGDDTQYF
CDR3nt: TGTGCCATCAGGCCGGCGTTAGCGGGAGACGATACGCAGTATTTT

j_gene: TRBJ2-1
v_gene: TRBV6-2/TRBV6-3
abundance: few
d_gene: TRBD1
CDR3aa: CASSPGTATFNEQFF
CDR3nt: TGTGCCAGCAGTCCCGGGACAGCAACGTTCAATGAGCAGTTCTTC

j_gene: TRBJ2-2
v_gene: TRBV2
abundance: -
d_gene: -
CDR3aa: CASSEGQADTGELFF
CDR3nt: TGTGCCAGCAGTGAAGGGCAGGCGGACACCGGGGAGCTGTTTTTT

j_gene: TRBJ2-5
v_gene: TRBV5-1
abundance: few
d_gene: TRBD2
CDR3aa: CASSPGAGAGAQETQYF
CDR3nt: TGCGCCAGCAGCCCAGGAGCCGGAGCGGGAGCTCAAGAGACCCAGTACTTC

j_gene: TRBJ2-1
v_gene: TRBV2
abundance: few
d_gene: TRBD2
CDR3aa: CASTGTSGRAYEQFF
CDR3nt: TGTGCCAGCACCGGGACTAGCGGGAGGGCCTATGAGCAGTTCTTC

j_gene: TRBJ1-4
v_gene: TRBV5-1
abundance: few
d_gene: -
CDR3aa: CASSVDSVNEKLFF
CDR3nt: TGCGCCAGCAGCGTGGACAGTGTTAATGAAAAACTGTTTTTT